This T cell receptor beta chain came from a study of T cell responses to AZD1222 COVID-19 vaccine. Study-level findings and limits: Unmutated variant regions are reportedly targeted by nearly half of spike-specific TCRs. Dominant at 160-218 and 743-854, vaccine-associated CD4 TCRs also spanned spike.

It was second doses at about 4 or about 12 weeks that were pooled. Details on this clone: Its antigen is as yet unknown.

The data were produced by immunoSEQ multiplex PCR, yet TCRdb's version contains in-frame clones alone and is incomplete. The repertoire holds about 84,000 clones, with approximately 85% as singletons. The CDR3 is 14 amino acids. This clonotype originated in an adult who received the AZD1222 COVID-19 vaccine. Sequencing was performed on peripheral blood, taken 28 days after the second AZD1222 dose. The chain uses TRBV21-1 and TRBJ2-7; the DNA was not used to check the table's D call, TRBD2. TRBV21-1 is listed as a pseudogene. The CDR3 sequence is CASSKGGVSHEQYV. The CDR3 DNA reads TGTGCCAGCAGCAAAGGAGGAGTATCCCACGAGCAGTACGTC.